This T cell receptor (beta chain) was sequenced for a study of cytomegalovirus exposure and HLA in healthy donors. CDR1 MNHEY and CDR2 SMNVEV come from the germline V gene (reference sequence). This CDR3 comprises 13 residues. V was cut by 7 bases and J by 1 base, with 10 bases left in between. The repertoire was sequenced with immunoSEQ multiplex PCR; TCRdb's copy has only in-frame clones and lacks some. The data hold under 150,000 clones, with roughly four fifths observed a single time. The chain carries TRBV27 and TRBJ2-5; D remains unclear. The sequence derives from a woman aged 25 to 39 in good health and CMV-seronegative. Sequenced: PBMCs. The CDR3 sequence: CASIGYGQETQYF. DNA for the CDR3: TGTGCCAGCATCGGGTACGGCCAAGAGACCCAGTACTTC.